This T cell receptor (beta chain) emerged from a study of blood T cell repertoires in COVID-19. This clone was counted only a few times. Clones were read by immunoSEQ multiplex PCR, and TCRdb kept only the in-frame ones, dropping some. The sample includes fewer than 250,000 clones, over 70% of them seen just once. CDR1 SGHNT and CDR2 YYREEE come from the germline V gene (reference sequence). There are 16 residues in the CDR3. With 1 base removed from V and 4 bases from J, the gap between germline ends came to 15 bases. This sequence joins TRBV5-4 and TRBJ2-1, with D tentatively TRBD1 (5 bases). The source of this sequence is a man aged 55 to 70 with acute or convalescent COVID-19. What was sequenced was peripheral blood. The DNA for the CDR3 is TGTGCCAGCAGCTTGCATAGCACAGGAATATACAATGAGCAGTTCTTC. This codes for CASSLHSTGIYNEQFF.